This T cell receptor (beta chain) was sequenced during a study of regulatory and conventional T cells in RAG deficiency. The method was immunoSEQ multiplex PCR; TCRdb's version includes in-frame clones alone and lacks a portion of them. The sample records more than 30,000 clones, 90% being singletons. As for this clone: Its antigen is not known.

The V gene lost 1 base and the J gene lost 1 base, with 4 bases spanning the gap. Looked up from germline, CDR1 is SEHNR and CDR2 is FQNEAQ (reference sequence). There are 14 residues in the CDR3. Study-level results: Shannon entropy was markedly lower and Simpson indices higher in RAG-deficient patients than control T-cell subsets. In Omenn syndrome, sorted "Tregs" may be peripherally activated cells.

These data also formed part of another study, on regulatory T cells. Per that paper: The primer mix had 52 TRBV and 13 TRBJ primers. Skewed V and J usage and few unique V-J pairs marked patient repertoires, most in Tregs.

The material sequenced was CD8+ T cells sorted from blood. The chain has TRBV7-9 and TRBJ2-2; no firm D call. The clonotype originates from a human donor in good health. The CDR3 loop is CASSLEGNTGELFF. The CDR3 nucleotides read TGTGCCAGCAGCTTAGAGGGGAACACCGGGGAGCTGTTTTTT.